The T cell receptor beta chain described here comes from a study of blood T cell repertoires in COVID-19. At the level of the study: Acute and convalescent COVID-19 samples came from the United States, Italy and Spain.

Study processing details: Amplification of reference gene primers provided the estimated nucleated cell counts. The table came from immunoSEQ multiplex PCR; TCRdb's copy has only in-frame clones and leaves some out. The V and J calls and the clone size are those of that table, but D and trimming were determined from the DNA. This sample has 75,000 to 100,000 clones, with 80% to 90% found just once. The germline V gene encodes CDR1 KGHDR and CDR2 SFDVKD. The CDR3 contains 19 residues. J was trimmed by 0 bases and V by 9 bases; bases with no gene match: 15. This chain uses TRBV24-1 with TRBJ2-3, with TRBD2 identical over 12 bases. This sequence was found in a human donor in a cohort sampled during active COVID-19. The material sequenced was peripheral blood. This CDR3 reads CATGDSIGLAGLSTDTQYF. The CDR3 DNA reads as TGTGCCACCGGGGACTCAATAGGACTAGCGGGGCTAAGCACAGATACGCAGTATTTT.